This is a list of T cell receptor beta chains from one sample in a study of breast tumors, draining lymph nodes, adjacent tissues. From the multiplex PCR reads, TCRdb called clonotypes with MiXCR, one entry per CDR3 protein. The table includes roughly 80,000 distinct CDR3 sequences, approximately 19% detected once. The sequencing sample was made of axillary lymph node tissue. The receptors originated from a female donor with breast cancer. Some clones in this sample may be carry-over from other donors' samples. CDR3s include the opening cysteine and the closing phenylalanine or tryptophan. D genes are given only for firm matches. Clone size appears in some rows only: once, few, many, or a class for an expanded clone.

abundance,v_gene,d_gene,j_gene,CDR3nt,CDR3aa
few,TRBV3-1,TRBD1,TRBJ1-6,TGTGCCAGCCGAACAGGGGGCCAGTATAATTCACCCCTCCACTTT,CASRTGGQYNSPLHF
many,TRBV7-9,-,TRBJ2-7,TGTGCCAGCAGCTCACCTAACGTAGTAAGCTCCTACGAGCAGTACTTC,CASSSPNVVSSYEQYF
-,TRBV3-1,-,TRBJ2-1,TGTGCCAGCAGCCAAGATGCACATCCCAATGAGCGGTTCTTC,CASSQDAHPNERFF
-,TRBV28,-,TRBJ2-1,TGTGCCAGCAGTTGGTTAGCCCGAACGACTGAGCAGTTCTTC,CASSWLARTTEQFF
few,TRBV6-2/TRBV6-3,-,TRBJ2-3,TGTGCCAGCGGAACCCAAGTCACCTCTAGCACAGATACGCAGTATTTT,CASGTQVTSSTDTQYF
few,TRBV6-1,TRBD1,TRBJ1-1,TGTGCCAGCAGTGTCCAGGGGGCCTTGAACACTGAAGCTTTCTTT,CASSVQGALNTEAFF
many,TRBV19,-,TRBJ2-2,TGTGCCTCCCTAGGTCCCGGGGAGCTGTTTTTT,CASLGPGELFF
-,TRBV6-2/TRBV6-3,TRBD1,TRBJ1-2,TGTGCCAGCTGTGGTCCAGGGGGTAACTATGGCTACACCTTC,CASCGPGGNYGYTF
many,TRBV20-1,-,TRBJ2-7,TGCAGTGCTACCACGGACCCATTTCAGCAGTACTTC,CSATTDPFQQYF
many,TRBV11-1,-,TRBJ2-5,TGTGCCAGCAGCTTAGGGGTGAGGGGAGAGACCCAGTACTTC,CASSLGVRGETQYF
many,TRBV4-1,-,TRBJ1-6,TGCGCCAGCAGCCAAGAAATACCTCTGGGGGTCGGCTCCTATAATTCACCCCTCCACTTT,CASSQEIPLGVGSYNSPLHF
few,TRBV6-1,TRBD2,TRBJ2-3,TGTGCCAGCAGTGAATTTGGCGGGAGAGGGATGGGGACAGATACGCAGTATTTT,CASSEFGGRGMGTDTQYF
many,TRBV7-9,TRBD2,TRBJ2-1,TGTGCCAGCAGCTTGAAGGCCCTCAGCGGGAGGAGGAGCTCCTACAATGAGCAGTTCTTC,CASSLKALSGRRSSYNEQFF
many,TRBV5-1,-,TRBJ1-4,TGCGCCAGCAGGTCTTTAACAGGGTTTAATGAAAAACTGTTTTTT,CASRSLTGFNEKLFF
many,TRBV20-1,TRBD2,TRBJ2-2,TGCAGTGCTAGAGAAGGGACTAGCGGCACCGGGGAGCTGTTTTTT,CSAREGTSGTGELFF
many,TRBV4-3,-,TRBJ2-7,TGCGCCAGCAGCCAAGAAGGGCTAACCTCCTACGAGCAGTACTTC,CASSQEGLTSYEQYF
many,TRBV5-4,-,TRBJ2-2,TGTGCCAGCAGCCAGACCCCGAACACCGGGGAGCTGTTTTTT,CASSQTPNTGELFF
many,TRBV7-3,-,TRBJ2-3,TGTGCCAGCAGCTTAGGCGGAAACACAGATACGCAGTATTTT,CASSLGGNTDTQYF
many,TRBV20-1,-,TRBJ2-1,TGCAGTGCTAGAGGACTCCGGGATGAGCAGTTCTTC,CSARGLRDEQFF